In its sample, the clone carrying this TCR beta chain was seen a few times. This sample stems from a study of CD8+CD57+ T cells in acquired aplastic anemia. TCR beta VDJ and CDR3 were profiled, and genomic DNA was the template. MiXCR, applied by TCRdb to the reads, yields one record per CDR3 protein. The sample has under 200,000 distinct CDR3 sequences; about 45% are singletons. Patients sequenced had flow cytometry evidence of CD8+CD57+ cell expansion. Specimen: sorted CD4+, CD8+, or CD8+CD57+ T cells (not recorded which) from PBMCs. This clonotype was obtained from a human donor with aplastic anemia.

CDR3 amino acids: CATSRDRQNSNQPQHF. DNA for the CDR3: TGTGCCACCAGCAGAGATCGGCAGAATAGCAATCAGCCCCAGCATTTT. The V gene is TRBV15, the J gene TRBJ1-5, with D unresolved. Germline assignment: CDR1 LNHNV and CDR2 YYDKDF (reference sequence). The CDR3 is made up of 16 amino acids. Between the trimmed V and J ends, which lost 0 bases and 0 bases, there was a span of 9 bases.